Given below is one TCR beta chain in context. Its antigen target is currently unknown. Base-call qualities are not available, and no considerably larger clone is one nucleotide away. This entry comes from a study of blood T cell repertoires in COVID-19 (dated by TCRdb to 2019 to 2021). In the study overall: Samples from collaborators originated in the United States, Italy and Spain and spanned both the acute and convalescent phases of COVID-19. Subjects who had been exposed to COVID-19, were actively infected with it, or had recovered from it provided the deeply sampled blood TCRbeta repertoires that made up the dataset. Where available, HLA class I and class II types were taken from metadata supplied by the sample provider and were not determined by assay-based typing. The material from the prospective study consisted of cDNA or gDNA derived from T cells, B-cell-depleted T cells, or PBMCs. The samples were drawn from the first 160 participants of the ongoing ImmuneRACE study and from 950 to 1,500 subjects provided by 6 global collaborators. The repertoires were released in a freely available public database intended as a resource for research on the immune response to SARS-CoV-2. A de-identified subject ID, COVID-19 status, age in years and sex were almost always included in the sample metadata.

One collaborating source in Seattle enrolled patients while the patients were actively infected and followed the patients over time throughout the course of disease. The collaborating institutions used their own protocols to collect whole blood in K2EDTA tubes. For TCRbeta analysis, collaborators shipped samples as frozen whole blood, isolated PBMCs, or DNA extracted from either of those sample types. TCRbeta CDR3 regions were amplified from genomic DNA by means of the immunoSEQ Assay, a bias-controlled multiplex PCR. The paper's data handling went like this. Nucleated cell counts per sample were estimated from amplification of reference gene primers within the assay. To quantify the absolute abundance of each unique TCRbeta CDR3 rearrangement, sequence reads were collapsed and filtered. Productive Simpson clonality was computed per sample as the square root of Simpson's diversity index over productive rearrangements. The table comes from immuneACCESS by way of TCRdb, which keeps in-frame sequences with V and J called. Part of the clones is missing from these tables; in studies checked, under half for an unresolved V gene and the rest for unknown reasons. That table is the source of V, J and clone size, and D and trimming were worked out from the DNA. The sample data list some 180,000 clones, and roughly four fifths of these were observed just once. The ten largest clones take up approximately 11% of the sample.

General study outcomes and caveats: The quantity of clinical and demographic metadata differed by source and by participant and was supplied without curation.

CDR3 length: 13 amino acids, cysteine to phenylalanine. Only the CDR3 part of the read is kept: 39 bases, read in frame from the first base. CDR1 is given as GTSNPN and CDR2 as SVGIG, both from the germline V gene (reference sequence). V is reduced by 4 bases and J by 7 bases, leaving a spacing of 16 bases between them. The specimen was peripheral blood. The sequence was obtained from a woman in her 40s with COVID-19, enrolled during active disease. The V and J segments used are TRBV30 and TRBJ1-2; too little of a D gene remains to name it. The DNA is TGTGCCTGGATGGCTCGCAGCCAGGTTGGCTACACCTTC. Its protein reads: CAWMARSQVGYTF.